These 23 T cell receptor beta chains share one sample of origin, sequenced in a study of blood T cell repertoires in COVID-19. Method: immunoSEQ multiplex PCR; TCRdb's copy keeps in-frame clones and lacks some. Among a few hundred thousand clones listed, 89% were seen once. The sequencing input was peripheral blood. The receptors were gathered from a man between 45 and 60 years old with acute or convalescent COVID-19.

This chain links TRBV7-5 with TRBJ2-7; TRBD2 was called by the table and not checked on the DNA. TRBV7-5 has pseudogene status. CDR3 length: 14 amino acids. CDR3 amino acids: CALSIGGLGYEQYF. DNA of the CDR3: TGTGCCCTAAGTATCGGGGGGCTTGGCTACGAGCAGTACTTC.

The chain couples TRBV2 to TRBJ1-5; D gene ambiguous. CDR3 length equals 14 residues. Germline V gives CDR1 SNHLY, CDR2 FYNNEI. Trimming left V 3 bases short and J 6 bases short, with 12 bases between. Here the CDR3 reads CASSDRSSSQPQHF. The CDR3 region has the DNA TGTGCCAGCAGTGACAGATCATCGTCTCAGCCCCAGCATTTT.

CDR3 in DNA: TGTGCCAGCACCCAAGGGGGGGGAACCGGGGAGCTGTTTTTT. This sequence encodes CASTQGGGTGELFF. This chain joins TRBV7-3 and TRBJ2-2, with D perhaps TRBD2 (7 bases). The CDR3 spans 14 residues. Trimming took off 7 bases at V and 5 bases at J, with 14 bases between the two ends. Germline assignment: CDR1 SGHTA and CDR2 FQGTGA. Full variable domain (rest looked up from reference TRBV7-3 and TRBJ2-2): GAGVSQTPSNKVTEKGKYVELRCDPISGHTALYWYRQSLGQGPEFLIYFQGTGAADDSGLPNDRFFAVRPEGSVSTLKIQRTERGDSAVYLCASTQGGGTGELFFGEGSRLTVL.

J is TRBJ1-1 and V is TRBV18, with 7 bases that match TRBD1. J lost 1 base, V lost 1 base, and 0 bases had no gene match. Germline assignment: CDR1 KGHSH and CDR2 LQKENI. The CDR3 has 14 amino acids. CDR3 amino acids: CASSPQGANTEAFF. The CDR3 DNA reads TGTGCCAGCTCACCACAGGGGGCGAACACTGAAGCTTTCTTT.

The CDR3 nucleotides read TGTGCCAGCAGTGAAATCCGCCATCTAGCGGGGGGAAACACAGATACGCAGTATTTT. Translation gives CASSEIRHLAGGNTDTQYF. This chain joins TRBV2 and TRBJ2-3; 11 bases agree with TRBD2. Trimming cost V 2 bases and J 2 bases; bases outside gene matches: 12. CDR1 SNHLY and CDR2 FYNNEI come from the germline V gene. This CDR3 is 19 amino acids long.

This rearrangement joins TRBV6-1 to TRBJ1-1, with 10 nucleotides matching TRBD1. CDR1 and CDR2 from the germline V gene are MNHNS and SASEGT. This CDR3 comprises 14 residues. V shed 2 bases and J 7 bases; nucleotides not matched to a gene: 4. The CDR3 loop reads CASSEFRTGGEAFF. As DNA, the CDR3 is TGTGCCAGCAGTGAATTCCGGACAGGGGGTGAAGCTTTCTTT.

The sample holds a few counts of this clone. CDR3 loop: CASSLRDMNTEAFF. CDR3 in DNA: TGTGCCAGCAGCCTAAGGGACATGAACACTGAAGCTTTCTTT. The chain has TRBV3-1 (or the pseudogene TRBV3-2) and TRBJ1-1, with TRBD1 as a possible D gene (6 bases). Germline-derived CDR1 and CDR2 are LGHDT and YNNKEL (reference sequence). There are 14 residues in the CDR3. V was pared by 4 bases and J by 0 bases, with 9 bases between.

The gene calls are TRBV7-3 and TRBJ1-1, with TRBD1 matching over 7 bases. Trimming took 4 bases from V and 4 from J; bases not matched to a gene: 9. The length of the CDR3 is 15 residues. Germline V gives CDR1 SGHTA, CDR2 FQGTGA. The chain's CDR3 is CASSSRTGPGTEAFF. CDR3 bases: TGTGCCAGCAGCTCCAGGACAGGACCGGGCACTGAAGCTTTCTTT.

The CDR3 sequence is CASSEVGTANSPLHF. Here the CDR3 DNA reads TGTGCCAGCAGTGAAGTGGGGACAGCGAATTCACCCCTCCACTTT. J is TRBJ1-6 and V is TRBV6-1; 7 positions match TRBD1. Germline loops: CDR1 MNHNS, CDR2 SASEGT. This CDR3 has 15 residues. V shed 1 base, J shed 7 bases, and the junction held 4 bases outside the gene matches.

This chain connects TRBV19 to TRBJ2-3; TRBD2 agrees at 8 bases. The CDR3 totals 16 residues. Per the germline V gene, CDR1 is LNHDA and CDR2 is SQIVND (reference sequence). Trimming at V came to 3 bases and at J to 2 bases, leaving 7 bases not matched to a gene. The CDR3 here is CASSIGAGGATDTQYF. The CDR3 coding sequence is TGTGCCAGTAGTATCGGTGCGGGGGGTGCCACAGATACGCAGTATTTT.

The chain is built from TRBV7-3 and TRBJ2-3; 11 bases map to TRBD2. This CDR3 comprises 15 residues. The germline V gene encodes CDR1 SGHTA and CDR2 FQGTGA. V lost 5 bases to trimming and J lost 3 bases; unmatched junction nucleotides: 4. CDR3 bases: TGTGCCAGCAGCCATAGCGGGGGGGCAACAGATACGCAGTATTTT. Translated: CASSHSGGATDTQYF.

The J gene is TRBJ2-1, the V gene TRBV19; the match to TRBD1 covers 7 bases. The V gene's germline CDR1 is LNHDA and CDR2 SQIVND (reference sequence). J lost 3 bases, V lost 2 bases, and 19 bases had no gene match. CDR3 length equals 20 residues. The CDR3 coding sequence is TGTGCCAGTAGTATACTAGGGCGGACCAGGGGGAAAGGAAGCTACAATGAGCAGTTCTTC. This sequence encodes CASSILGRTRGKGSYNEQFF.

The V gene is TRBV27, the J gene TRBJ2-3; 8 nucleotides line up with TRBD2. Trimming cost V 0 bases and J 2 bases; bases outside gene matches: 7. The CDR3 extends over 17 amino acids. Germline assignment: CDR1 MNHEY and CDR2 SMNVEV (reference sequence). The CDR3 region has the DNA TGTGCCAGCAGTTTATCGATCGGGGGGGCCTTCACAGATACGCAGTATTTT. This sequence encodes CASSLSIGGAFTDTQYF.

This clone was found once. This chain links TRBV18 with TRBJ1-2, with 8 bases lining up with TRBD1. With V trimmed by 5 bases and J by 0 bases, 2 bases remained unmatched. This CDR3 is built from 14 residues. Looked up from germline, CDR1 is KGHSH and CDR2 is LQKENI. CDR3 residues: CASSTTGANYGYTF. The CDR3 region has the DNA TGTGCCAGCTCAACGACAGGGGCTAACTATGGCTACACCTTC.

The CDR3 spells CASSLDLSTGVEAFF. For the CDR3, the DNA is TGTGCCAGCAGCTTAGATCTATCGACAGGGGTCGAAGCTTTCTTT. The chain carries TRBV11-2 and TRBJ1-1; 8 positions agree with TRBD1. The CDR3 covers 15 residues. V shed 0 bases and J 8 bases; nucleotides not matched to a gene: 8. Germline V CDR1 and CDR2: SGHAT, FQNNGV.

CDR3: CASRLAGNTDTQYF. In DNA, the CDR3 is TGTGCCAGCAGACTAGCGGGGAACACAGATACGCAGTATTTT. The gene calls are TRBV19 and TRBJ2-3; 11 bases agree with TRBD2. The length of the CDR3 is 14 residues. Germline V gene data show CDR1 as LNHDA and CDR2 as SQIVND (reference sequence). V shed 9 bases and J 2 bases; nucleotides not matched to a gene: 4.

This chain uses TRBV7-2 with TRBJ1-3, with unresolved D. CDR1 and CDR2 from the germline V gene are SGHTA and FQGNSA. The V gene lost 3 bases and the J gene lost 3 bases, with 6 bases spanning the gap. This CDR3 comprises 13 residues. This CDR3 is CASSFRNGNTIYF. CDR3 nucleotide sequence: TGTGCCAGCAGCTTCAGGAATGGAAACACCATATATTTT.

The chain carries TRBV18 and TRBJ1-1, with TRBD1 as a possible D gene (6 bases). CDR1 and CDR2 from the germline V gene are KGHSH and LQKENI. This CDR3 comprises 12 residues. The V end lost 6 bases, the J end lost 8 bases, and 13 bases lay between the germline ends. CDR3 in amino acids: CASSRPDREAFF. The CDR3 DNA sequence: TGTGCCAGCTCCAGACCGGACAGAGAAGCTTTCTTT.

The chain employs TRBV10-3 and TRBJ1-1, with 8 positions matching TRBD1. After removal of 4 bases from V and 3 bases from J, the junction contained 7 bases not matched to a gene. The CDR3 consists of 15 residues. Per germline, CDR1 ENHRY and CDR2 SYGVKD. The CDR3 coding sequence is TGTGCCATCAGTGTGACAGGGGAAGGGGACACTGAAGCTTTCTTT. As protein: CAISVTGEGDTEAFF.

The gene calls are TRBV6-5 and TRBJ2-1; 9 bases fit TRBD1. Looked up from germline, CDR1 is MNHEY and CDR2 is SVGAGI. CDR3 length: 15 residues. V gave up 6 bases and J gave up 2 bases; unmatched junction bases: 5. The CDR3 bases are TGTGCCAGCAGGCAGGGACAGGGCCCCTACAATGAGCAGTTCTTC. Residues: CASRQGQGPYNEQFF.

This clone was observed a handful of times. The V and J genes are TRBV4-1 and TRBJ2-7; no clear D. CDR3 length: 15 amino acids. Germline CDR1 is MGHRA and CDR2 is YSYEKL. The V and J ends lost 1 base and 2 bases respectively, with 12 bases between them. This chain's CDR3 is CASSQVSGSAYEQYF. CDR3 DNA sequence: TGCGCCAGCAGCCAAGTATCTGGCAGTGCCTACGAGCAGTACTTC.

The V and J genes are TRBV11-2 and TRBJ2-7, with 7 bases fitting TRBD1. Trimming at V came to 5 bases and at J to 0 bases, leaving 13 bases not matched to a gene. In germline, CDR1 is SGHAT, CDR2 FQNNGV. This CDR3 is 17 amino acids long. DNA of the CDR3: TGTGCCAGCAGCCCTTGGACGGCCAGGGGGAGCTCCTACGAGCAGTACTTC. Translation gives CASSPWTARGSSYEQYF. Full variable domain (remainder filled in from reference TRBV11-2 and TRBJ2-7): EAGVAQSPRYKIIEKRQSVAFWCNPISGHATLYWYQQILGQGPKLLIQFQNNGVVDDSQLPKDRFSAERLKGVDSTLKIQPAKLEDSAVYLCASSPWTARGSSYEQYFGPGTRLTVT.

The chain uses TRBV5-4 and TRBJ2-1; D may be TRBD2 (6 bases). V lost 3 bases, J lost 0 bases, and 19 bases lay in between. The CDR3 is made up of 18 amino acids. Germline CDR1 is SGHNT and CDR2 is YYREEE (reference sequence). The CDR3 spells CASSSTLKRVYSYNEQFF. CDR3 in DNA: TGTGCCAGCAGCTCAACCCTAAAGCGGGTCTACTCCTACAATGAGCAGTTCTTC.